These 26 T cell receptor beta chains share one sample of origin, sequenced in a study of blood T cell repertoires in COVID-19. The method was immunoSEQ multiplex PCR; TCRdb's version includes in-frame clones alone and lacks a portion of them. The sample includes some 240,000 clones, around 81% of them seen just once. The specimen was peripheral blood. These receptors were taken from a woman in her sixties or seventies with acute or convalescent COVID-19.

The chain has TRBV27 and TRBJ2-7; possibly TRBD2 for D (6 bases). Germline CDR1 reads MNHEY; CDR2 reads SMNVEV (reference sequence). This CDR3 is built from 14 residues. V shed 6 bases and J shed 0 bases, with 12 bases lying between them. The DNA for the CDR3 is TGTGCCAGCAGGCCGGCGGGGCTCTCCTACGAGCAGTACTTC. It translates to CASRPAGLSYEQYF.

This chain joins TRBV25-1 and TRBJ1-6; unclear D gene. The CDR3 length is 10 residues. Germline CDR1 MGHDK, CDR2 SYGVNS. V gave up 5 bases and J gave up 11 bases, with 4 bases separating them. In DNA form, the CDR3 reads TGTGCCAGCAGTATAACACCCCTCCACTTT. It specifies CASSITPLHF.

This clone was seen a single time. This chain joins TRBV6-5 and TRBJ1-5; maybe TRBD1 (5 bases). The V gene lost 6 bases and the J gene lost 7 bases, with 16 bases spanning the gap. CDR1 and CDR2 (germline): MNHEY, SVGAGI. CDR3 size: 14 residues. The CDR3 coding sequence is TGTGCCAGCAGCGGGACTTCAGGGCAACAGCCCCAGCATTTT. Amino acids: CASSGTSGQQPQHF.

V is TRBV6-1 and J is TRBJ2-7, with D possibly TRBD1 on 6 matching bases. V was trimmed by 1 base and J by 1 base, leaving 11 bases between them. Germline assignment: CDR1 MNHNS and CDR2 SASEGT. The CDR3 runs to 15 residues. This chain's CDR3 is CASSEGPGQSYEQYV. In DNA form, the CDR3 reads TGTGCCAGCAGTGAAGGTCCAGGACAGTCCTACGAGCAGTACGTC.

CDR3 protein: CASSPGVGPLHF. For the CDR3, the DNA is TGTGCCAGCAGCCCAGGGGTCGGACCCCTCCACTTT. This rearrangement joins TRBV7-8 to TRBJ1-6; tentatively, D is TRBD1 (6 bases). Trimming removed 5 bases at V and 12 bases at J, with 11 bases between. The CDR3 is 12 amino acids. Germline V gene sequence: CDR1 SGHVS, CDR2 FQNEAQ. Complete variable domain (other parts from reference TRBV7-8 and TRBJ1-6): GAGVSQSPRYKVAKRGQDVALRCDPISGHVSLFWYQQALGQGPEFLTYFQNEAQLDKSGLPSDRFFAERPEGSVSTLKIQRTQQEDSAVYLCASSPGVGPLHFGNGTRLTVT.

The rearrangement uses TRBV18 and TRBJ2-7, with TRBD2 matching 15 bases. CDR3 length: 14 residues. Germline V gene data show CDR1 as KGHSH and CDR2 as LQKENI. V shed 3 bases and J 6 bases; nucleotides not matched to a gene: 0. CDR3 residues: CASSPGLAGGEQYF. The CDR3 nucleotides are TGTGCCAGCTCACCGGGACTAGCGGGGGGCGAGCAGTACTTC.

In its sample, this clone was seen a few times. This rearrangement joins TRBV6-5 to TRBJ2-7, with 13 positions matching TRBD2. Looked up from germline, CDR1 is MNHEY and CDR2 is SVGAGI. J gave up 7 bases and V 2 bases, and 5 bases lay outside the gene matches. This CDR3 region has 15 residues. As DNA, the CDR3 is TGTGCCAGCAGTTACCCTGGACTAGCGGGGGATGAGCAGTACTTC. The encoded protein is CASSYPGLAGDEQYF.

In its sample, this clone was seen once. CDR3 in DNA: TGTGCCAGCAGCTTAGGGGGGCCCTACGAGCAGTACTTC. Its protein is CASSLGGPYEQYF. The V and J genes are TRBV7-8 and TRBJ2-7, with D maybe TRBD1 (6 bases). CDR1 and CDR2 from the germline V gene are SGHVS and FQNEAQ. The V end lost 1 base, the J end lost 2 bases, and 6 bases lay between the germline ends. The CDR3 extends over 13 amino acids.

V and J are TRBV6-1 and TRBJ1-6, with D hard to call. The CDR3 has 12 amino acids. The V gene lost 3 bases and the J gene lost 10 bases, with 7 bases spanning the gap. The germline V gene encodes CDR1 MNHNS and CDR2 SASEGT. The CDR3 nucleotides read TGTGCCAGCAGTGATGGACTCTCACCCCTCCACTTT. This sequence encodes CASSDGLSPLHF.

This clone came up many times. The chain uses TRBV4-1 and TRBJ2-5, with D perhaps TRBD1 (7 bases). The CDR3 is made up of 17 amino acids. V was trimmed by 0 bases and J by 0 bases, leaving 14 bases between them. Germline values: CDR1 MGHRA, CDR2 YSYEKL. CDR3 nucleotide sequence: TGCGCCAGCAGCCAAGACGGGGGACAGAACTACCAAGAGACCCAGTACTTC. This gives the protein CASSQDGGQNYQETQYF.

The chain has TRBV18 and TRBJ1-1, with TRBD1 identical over 8 bases. V lost 3 bases to trimming and J lost 4 bases; unmatched junction nucleotides: 7. This CDR3 contains 15 residues. The germline V gene encodes CDR1 KGHSH and CDR2 LQKENI. The chain's CDR3 is CASSPPSTGGTEAFF. CDR3 in DNA: TGTGCCAGCTCACCTCCTTCTACAGGGGGCACTGAAGCTTTCTTT.

This clone has a handful of counts. This chain joins TRBV9 and TRBJ1-6; TRBD1 is a possible D gene (5 bases). Germline values: CDR1 SGDLS, CDR2 YYNGEE. CDR3 length: 14 residues. V shed 2 bases and J shed 7 bases, with 10 bases lying between them. The CDR3 loop reads CASSVAQANSPLHF. CDR3 nucleotides: TGTGCCAGCAGCGTCGCACAGGCCAATTCACCCCTCCACTTT.

This rearrangement joins TRBV5-1 to TRBJ2-5, with 9 bases fitting TRBD1. The CDR3 has 13 residues. CDR1 and CDR2 from the germline V gene are SGHRS and YFSETQ. V was pared by 4 bases and J by 8 bases, with 6 bases of the junction left unmatched. As DNA, the CDR3 is TGCGCCAGCAGCCGGGACAGGGAGGGAACCCAGTACTTC. Protein product: CASSRDREGTQYF.

The gene calls are TRBV4-1 and TRBJ2-3; 7 positions match TRBD2. Germline CDR1 and CDR2: MGHRA and YSYEKL. This CDR3 contains 13 residues. J gave up 7 bases and V 3 bases, and 4 bases lay outside the gene matches. The CDR3 nucleotides are TGCGCCAGCAGCCAGACTAGCACTAATACGCAGTATTTT. It codes for CASSQTSTNTQYF.

This clone was observed a handful of times. V gene TRBV7-2 combines with J gene TRBJ2-1; D is undetermined. The ends were cut back, 2 bases at V and 3 bases at J, with 5 bases in the middle. The CDR3 contains 13 residues. CDR1 and CDR2 (germline): SGHTA, FQGNSA. CDR3 in DNA: TGTGCCAGCAGCTTACAGATCTACAATGAGCAGTTCTTC. Encoded protein: CASSLQIYNEQFF.

The chain has TRBV2 and TRBJ1-2, with 9 bases matching TRBD1. Germline CDR1 is SNHLY and CDR2 is FYNNEI. V lost 6 bases, J lost 5 bases, and 4 bases stayed unmatched. This CDR3 contains 13 residues. CDR3 in amino acids: CASRDRGRYGYTF. The CDR3 nucleotides read TGTGCCAGCAGGGACAGGGGAAGGTATGGCTACACCTTC.

The chain combines TRBV6-5 with TRBJ1-2; 8 positions agree with TRBD1. Germline V gene lookup returns CDR1 MNHEY and CDR2 SVGAGI. CDR3 size: 14 residues. Trimming took 4 bases from V and 2 from J; bases not matched to a gene: 3. The CDR3 region is CASSFDRGNYGYTF. For the CDR3, the DNA is TGTGCCAGCAGTTTCGACAGGGGCAACTATGGCTACACCTTC.

The rearrangement joins TRBV5-7 to TRBJ2-7, with TRBD2 identical over 8 bases. TRBV5-7 is sorted into the ORF group, with uncertain function. The CDR3 contains 14 residues. V gave up 0 bases and J gave up 2 bases; unmatched junction bases: 1. The CDR3 sequence is CASSLGTSPYEQYF. The CDR3 DNA reads TGTGCCAGCAGCTTGGGGACTAGCCCCTACGAGCAGTACTTC.

This chain uses TRBV2 with TRBJ2-2; TRBD1 matches at 7 bases. The V gene's germline CDR1 is SNHLY and CDR2 FYNNEI. Unmatched junction bases numbered 13, after V lost 7 bases and J lost 8 bases. CDR3 length: 15 amino acids. The CDR3 nucleotides read TGTGCCAGCATGCAGACAGGGTTCTCACCGGGGGAGCTGTTTTTT. This translates into CASMQTGFSPGELFF.

V is TRBV18 and J is TRBJ2-3, with TRBD2 identical over 13 bases. V shed 3 bases and J 0 bases; nucleotides not matched to a gene: 0. The germline V gene has CDR1 KGHSH and CDR2 LQKENI. This CDR3 is 16 amino acids long. CDR3 DNA: TGTGCCAGCTCACCGACTAGCGGGGGGAGCACAGATACGCAGTATTTT. It is translated as CASSPTSGGSTDTQYF.

V and J are TRBV5-1 and TRBJ1-6, with D maybe TRBD1 (6 bases). CDR3 size: 15 residues. Trimming pared 2 bases from V and 11 bases from J, leaving 17 bases between. Germline lookup yields CDR1 SGHRS and CDR2 YFSETQ. CDR3 residues: CASSLAPGQGAPLHF. CDR3 coding DNA: TGCGCCAGCAGCTTAGCTCCGGGACAAGGGGCACCCCTCCACTTT.

The rearrangement joins TRBV5-1 to TRBJ2-7; D is uncertain. Trimming shortened V by 0 bases and J by 6 bases, and 10 bases separated the two germline ends. The CDR3 consists of 13 residues. Germline V gene sequence: CDR1 SGHRS, CDR2 YFSETQ. CDR3 sequence reads: CASSLVLQTEQYF. The CDR3 DNA is TGCGCCAGCAGCTTGGTACTCCAAACCGAGCAGTACTTC.

A remark on this clone: The junction and the germline gene differ at one end; a read error may be behind it. The chain joins TRBV5-1 to TRBJ1-2; 12 bases line up with TRBD1. The germline V gene encodes CDR1 SGHRS and CDR2 YFSETQ. The CDR3 is 12 amino acids. Here the CDR3 reads CASSTGQGAPSF. The CDR3 DNA reads as TGCGCCAGCAGCACGGGACAGGGGGCTCCATCCTTC. The complete variable domain, with remaining parts taken from reference TRBV5-1 and TRBJ1-2, reads KAGVTQTPRYLIKTRGQQVTLSCSPISGHRSVSWYQQTPGQGLQFLFEYFSETQRNKGNFPGRFSGRQFSNSRSEMNVSTLELGDSALYLCASSTGQGAPSFGSGTRLTVV.

In this sample, this clone turned up a few times. This sequence joins TRBV5-4 and TRBJ1-3, with 11 bases matching TRBD1. CDR3 length: 16 residues. V gave up 3 bases and J gave up 3 bases; unmatched junction bases: 5. Germline V CDR1 and CDR2: SGHNT, YYREEE (reference sequence). CDR3 residues: CASSSGTGGSGNTIYF. CDR3 DNA: TGTGCCAGCAGCTCTGGGACAGGGGGGAGTGGAAACACCATATATTTT. Looking up the rest from reference TRBV5-4 and TRBJ1-3 gives the full variable domain: ETGVTQSPTHLIKTRGQQVTLRCSSQSGHNTVSWYQQALGQGPQFIFQYYREEENGRGNFPPRFSGLQFPNYSSELNVNALELDDSALYLCASSSGTGGSGNTIYFGEGSWLTVV.

The chain joins TRBV3-1 (or the pseudogene TRBV3-2) to TRBJ2-3, with 9 bases lining up with TRBD2. In germline, CDR1 is LGHDT, CDR2 YNNKEL (reference sequence). V was clipped by 1 base and J by 6 bases; unmatched bases: 5. This CDR3 contains 15 residues. The CDR3 protein is CASSQASGAWDTQYF. The CDR3 DNA is TGTGCCAGCAGCCAAGCTAGCGGGGCCTGGGATACGCAGTATTTT.

The rearrangement links TRBV10-1 to TRBJ1-1; D is unclear. The germline V gene encodes CDR1 WNHNN and CDR2 SYGVQD (reference sequence). The V and J ends lost 3 bases and 2 bases respectively, with 7 bases between them. This CDR3 comprises 13 residues. The CDR3 loop is CASSESPNTEAFF. The CDR3 DNA reads TGCGCCAGCAGTGAAAGCCCTAACACTGAAGCTTTCTTT.